Below, 17 T cell receptor beta chains from the same sample are listed, as sequenced in a study of cytomegalovirus exposure and HLA in healthy donors. The PCR was carried out with 60 Vbeta primers and 13 Jbeta primers. TCRdb's table, derived via immunoSEQ multiplex PCR, lists solely in-frame clones and lacks some. Its clone listing holds 74,000 or so clones. Source material: PBMCs. The receptors were gathered from an older woman in good health and CMV-seronegative.

The CDR3 reads CASGNRGLNYGYTF. CDR3 sequence (DNA): TGTGCCAGTGGGAACAGGGGACTTAACTATGGCTACACCTTC. This sequence joins TRBV19 and TRBJ1-2; 7 positions agree with TRBD1. Germline-derived CDR1 and CDR2 are LNHDA and SQIVND (reference sequence). J was trimmed by 1 base and V by 8 bases; bases with no gene match: 7. The CDR3 covers 14 residues.

J is TRBJ2-1 and V is TRBV25-1; possible D gene TRBD2, 6 bases. The CDR3 covers 14 residues. Germline CDR1 and CDR2: MGHDK and SYGVNS. V was pared by 6 bases and J by 8 bases, with 17 bases between. The CDR3 nucleotides are TGTGCCAGCAGGGGGACTCTGGATGTGCATGAGCAGTTCTTC. This translates into CASRGTLDVHEQFF.

The chain carries TRBV7-6 and TRBJ2-5, with 9 positions matching TRBD2. The CDR3 consists of 15 residues. Trimming removed 1 base from V and 5 bases from J; junction bases left unmatched: 5. Germline loops: CDR1 SGHVS, CDR2 FNYEAQ. The CDR3: CASSLGAGGVETQYF. The CDR3 nucleotides are TGTGCCAGCAGCTTAGGAGCGGGAGGAGTGGAGACCCAGTACTTC.

This chain joins TRBV7-9 and TRBJ1-3; weak D call: TRBD1 (6 bases). CDR1 is SEHNR, CDR2 FQNEAQ, per germline (reference sequence). The CDR3 spans 12 residues. Trimming removed 11 bases at V and 9 bases at J, with 17 bases between. The CDR3 is CAGSDRPSTIYF. The DNA for the CDR3 is TGTGCCGGCTCAGACAGGCCTTCCACCATATATTTT.

The rearrangement joins TRBV19 to TRBJ2-1; perhaps TRBD2 as D (5 bases). The V gene lost 6 bases and the J gene lost 10 bases, with 22 bases spanning the gap. Germline CDR1 is LNHDA and CDR2 is SQIVND (reference sequence). The CDR3 contains 15 residues. The CDR3 DNA reads as TGTGCCAGTAGCCCGAGAGGCGGGCCTCTAGGGGAGCAGTTCTTC. Translated, it gives CASSPRGGPLGEQFF.

CDR3 nucleotide sequence: TGTGCCAGCAGCTCATATAGCGGGAGCAGGTTTGGGGAGACCCAGTACTTC. Residues: CASSSYSGSRFGETQYF. The V and J genes are TRBV11-2 and TRBJ2-5, with 9 nucleotides matching TRBD2. Germline V gene data show CDR1 as SGHAT and CDR2 as FQNNGV. CDR3 length: 17 residues. V dropped 4 bases and J dropped 5; count of bases not matched to a gene: 14. Using reference TRBV11-2 and TRBJ2-5 for the parts outside the CDR3, the full variable domain is EAGVAQSPRYKIIEKRQSVAFWCNPISGHATLYWYQQILGQGPKLLIQFQNNGVVDDSQLPKDRFSAERLKGVDSTLKIQPAKLEDSAVYLCASSSYSGSRFGETQYFGPGTRLLVL.

This rearrangement joins TRBV18 to TRBJ2-3; D is perhaps TRBD2 (5 bases). Germline V gene sequence: CDR1 KGHSH, CDR2 LQKENI. The CDR3 consists of 16 residues. Trimming left V 2 bases short and J 4 bases short, with 16 bases between. In nucleotides, the CDR3 is TGTGCCAGCTCACCAAATTTAGGAAGGACTCCAGATACGCAGTATTTT. Translated, it gives CASSPNLGRTPDTQYF.

The chain carries TRBV9 and TRBJ2-3; D gene uncertain. The CDR3 is made up of 12 amino acids. The germline CDR1 and CDR2 sequences are SGDLS and YYNGEE. V lost 0 bases and J lost 7, with 6 bases in between. CDR3 in amino acids: CASSVDANTQYF. CDR3 DNA sequence: TGTGCCAGCAGCGTAGATGCTAATACGCAGTATTTT. The full variable domain, its missing parts supplied by reference TRBV9 and TRBJ2-3, is DSGVTQTPKHLITATGQRVTLRCSPRSGDLSVYWYQQSLDQGLQFLIQYYNGEERAKGNILERFSAQQFPDLHSELNLSSLELGDSALYFCASSVDANTQYFGPGTRLTVL.

V and J are TRBV7-9 and TRBJ2-1; TRBD1 matches 12 bases. The V segment lost 4 bases and the J segment 8 bases; nucleotides outside the gene matches: 6. The germline V gene has CDR1 SEHNR and CDR2 FQNEAQ (reference sequence). This CDR3 has 15 residues. CDR3 residues: CASSWDGTGGDEQFF. The CDR3 bases are TGTGCCAGCAGCTGGGACGGGACAGGGGGCGATGAGCAGTTCTTC.

V usage is TRBV21-1 and J usage is TRBJ2-7; the tabulated D call, TRBD2, remains unverified against the DNA. TRBV21-1 is flagged as a pseudogene. CDR3 size: 15 residues. The CDR3 sequence: CASSEEEVSSYEQYF. The CDR3 DNA is TGTGCCAGCAGCGAAGAGGAGGTGAGCTCCTACGAGCAGTACTTC.

The CDR3 bases are TGTGCCAGTAGTTCAATAGCGGGAGGGCCCGAGACCCAGTACTTC. The encoded protein is CASSSIAGGPETQYF. V gene TRBV19 combines with J gene TRBJ2-5, with 11 bases that match TRBD2. Unmatched junction bases numbered 7, after V lost 5 bases and J lost 5 bases. Per germline, CDR1 LNHDA and CDR2 SQIVND (reference sequence). This CDR3 is built from 15 residues.

The chain has TRBV6-1 and TRBJ2-1; 9 bases map to TRBD2. Unmatched junction bases numbered 7, after V lost 3 bases and J lost 4 bases. The CDR3 has 16 residues. The germline V gene encodes CDR1 MNHNS and CDR2 SASEGT. Here the CDR3 reads CASSEASGMVYNEQFF. CDR3 in DNA: TGTGCCAGCAGTGAGGCTAGCGGGATGGTGTACAATGAGCAGTTCTTC.

The rearrangement joins TRBV19 to TRBJ2-4; 10 bases agree with TRBD1. After removal of 4 bases from V and 0 bases from J, the junction contained 15 bases not matched to a gene. Germline V gene lookup returns CDR1 LNHDA and CDR2 SQIVND (reference sequence). This CDR3 region has 20 residues. The DNA of the CDR3 is TGTGCCAGTAGTAGACAGGGGGCGACGGGCGGGGGAGTAGCCAAAAACATTCAGTACTTC. Translated, it gives CASSRQGATGGGVAKNIQYF.

The chain combines TRBV21-1 with TRBJ1-1; the table calls TRBD1, which could not be checked here. TRBV21-1 is recorded as a pseudogene. The CDR3 has 15 residues. The CDR3 is CASSKVRQGAPEAFF. For the CDR3, the DNA is TGTGCCAGCAGCAAAGTGCGACAGGGGGCTCCCGAAGCTTTCTTT.

CDR3 sequence reads: CASRSVAGNTGELFF. The CDR3 bases are TGTGCCAGCAGGTCTGTAGCGGGGAACACCGGGGAGCTGTTTTTT. The chain carries TRBV11-2 and TRBJ2-2; 7 bases agree with TRBD2. The junction had 5 bases not matched to a gene; V was cut back by 6 bases and J by 1 base. Per germline, CDR1 SGHAT and CDR2 FQNNGV. The CDR3 covers 15 residues.

CDR3 DNA: TGTGCCAGCAGTTCCCAGGGGAACACTGAAGCTTTCTTT. It specifies CASSSQGNTEAFF. The gene calls are TRBV6-6 and TRBJ1-1; possible D gene TRBD1, 5 bases. The germline gives CDR1 MNHNY, CDR2 SVGAGI (reference sequence). CDR3 length: 13 amino acids. Deletions cut 4 bases from V and 1 base from J, with 7 bases between.

V usage is TRBV19 and J usage is TRBJ2-3; 11 bases map to TRBD1. V was pared by 4 bases and J by 0 bases, with 0 bases of the junction left unmatched. The CDR3 runs 15 residues. The germline gives CDR1 LNHDA, CDR2 SQIVND (reference sequence). The CDR3 DNA follows: TGTGCCAGTAGTAGGGACAGGGGGAGCACAGATACGCAGTATTTT. Translating it yields CASSRDRGSTDTQYF.